The table lists the clone carrying this TCR beta chain with a few counts. The germline V gene has CDR1 GTSNPN and CDR2 SVGIG (reference sequence). With V trimmed by 3 bases and J by 2 bases, 10 bases remained unmatched. CDR3 size: 15 residues. The time point was: newly diagnosed GD, antithyroid drugs for less than 3 months. Following extraction of RNA from PBMCs, that RNA was used to make the TCR library. As a group, patients came from one endocrinology department in Xi'an, China. The sample is drawn from a study of regulatory T cells in long-lasting Graves disease. In building TCR beta libraries, iRepertoire HTBI primers were used together with Arm-PCR of CDR3 regions. TCRdb re-called the multiplex PCR reads through MiXCR, storing one row per CDR3 protein. The table includes approximately 350,000 distinct CDR3 sequences, roughly 12% detected once. The data were also submitted as part of a second study, on T cells in Graves' hyperthyroidism and ophthalmopathy.

The receptor comes from a woman between 18 and 29 years old with Graves disease. The sample was peripheral blood mononuclear cells (PBMCs), taken at new diagnosis, from a patient treated with antithyroid drugs. V is TRBV30 and J is TRBJ2-7; 7 bases map to TRBD1. CDR3 residues: CAWSDGTARAYEQYF. CDR3 in DNA: TGTGCCTGGAGCGACGGGACAGCGAGGGCCTACGAGCAGTACTTC.